This TCR beta chain was captured in a study of identical twins. About this clonotype: The antigen is unknown.

The study's findings and limits: For cord blood, abundant beta clonotypes had fewer insertions, unlike memory repertoires, which showed none.

Template switching supplied a universal primer site; unique molecular identifiers were carried on the cDNA. One entry per CDR3 protein, called by TCRdb with MiXCR from the 5' RACE reads. This table holds about 730,000 distinct CDR3 sequences, 21% found once. These data also formed part of another study, on T cells expressing NK-cell markers. That source notes: Out of eight donors sequenced, seven tested HCMV-seropositive and the remaining one seronegative. Expanded clones of NKG2C+ T cells had an unclear HCMV specificity.

Sequencing was done on a sample of PBMCs. The source is a woman younger than 30 in good health.

Here the CDR3 reads CASSYSAGGSYNEQFF. DNA for the CDR3: TGTGCCAGCAGTTACTCCGCGGGGGGCTCCTACAATGAGCAGTTCTTC. The chain has TRBV27 and TRBJ2-1, with 8 positions matching TRBD2. J was trimmed by 0 bases and V by 4 bases; bases with no gene match: 5. Germline V CDR1 and CDR2: MNHEY, SMNVEV (reference sequence). This CDR3 comprises 16 residues.